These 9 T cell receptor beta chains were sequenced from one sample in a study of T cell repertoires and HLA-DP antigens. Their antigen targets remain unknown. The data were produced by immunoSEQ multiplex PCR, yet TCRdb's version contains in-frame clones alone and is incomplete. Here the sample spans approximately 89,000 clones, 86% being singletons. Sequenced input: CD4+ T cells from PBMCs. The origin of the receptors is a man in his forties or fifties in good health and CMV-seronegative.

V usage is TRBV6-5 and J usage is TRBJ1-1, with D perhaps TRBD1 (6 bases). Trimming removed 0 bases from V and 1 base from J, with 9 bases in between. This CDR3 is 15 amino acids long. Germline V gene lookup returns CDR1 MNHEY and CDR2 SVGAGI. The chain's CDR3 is CASSYSIQGNTEAFF. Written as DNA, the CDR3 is TGTGCCAGCAGTTACTCGATACAGGGGAACACTGAAGCTTTCTTT.

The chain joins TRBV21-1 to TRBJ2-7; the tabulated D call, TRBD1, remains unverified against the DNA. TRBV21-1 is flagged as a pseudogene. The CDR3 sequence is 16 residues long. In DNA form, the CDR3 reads TGTGCCAGCAGCGATCTGCGACAGGTAGCCTACTACGAGCAGTACTTC. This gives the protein CASSDLRQVAYYEQYF.

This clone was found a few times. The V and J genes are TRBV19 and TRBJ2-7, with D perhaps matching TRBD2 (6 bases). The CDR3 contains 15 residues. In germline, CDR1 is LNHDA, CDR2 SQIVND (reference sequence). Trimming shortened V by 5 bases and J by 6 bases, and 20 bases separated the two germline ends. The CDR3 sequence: CASSLDYWGRGEQYF. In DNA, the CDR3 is TGTGCCAGTAGTTTGGACTATTGGGGAAGGGGCGAGCAGTACTTC. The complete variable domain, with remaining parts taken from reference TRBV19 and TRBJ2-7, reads DGGITQSPKYLFRKEGQNVTLSCEQNLNHDAMYWYRQDPGQGLRLIYYSQIVNDFQKGDIAEGYSVSREKKESFPLTVTSAQKNPTAFYLCASSLDYWGRGEQYFGPGTRLTVT.

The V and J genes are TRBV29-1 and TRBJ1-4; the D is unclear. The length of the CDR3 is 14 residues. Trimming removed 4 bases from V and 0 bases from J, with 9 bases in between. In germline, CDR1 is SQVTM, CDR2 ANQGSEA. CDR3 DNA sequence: TGCAGCGTTGTTTCTGGGGCAACTAATGAAAAACTGTTTTTT. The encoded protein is CSVVSGATNEKLFF.

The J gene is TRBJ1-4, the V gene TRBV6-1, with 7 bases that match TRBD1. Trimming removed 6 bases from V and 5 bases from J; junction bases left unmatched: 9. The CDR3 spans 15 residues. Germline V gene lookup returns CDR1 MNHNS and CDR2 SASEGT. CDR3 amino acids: CASSNSGTANEKLFF. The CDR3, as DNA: TGTGCCAGCAGCAACTCCGGGACAGCAAATGAAAAACTGTTTTTT.

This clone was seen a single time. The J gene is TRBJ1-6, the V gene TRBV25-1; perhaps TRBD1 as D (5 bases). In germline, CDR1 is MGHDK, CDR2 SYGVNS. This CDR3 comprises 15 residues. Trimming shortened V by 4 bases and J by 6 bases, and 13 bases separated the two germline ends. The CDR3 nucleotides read TGTGCCAGCAGTGGACAGACAGATCGTAATTCACCCCTCCACTTT. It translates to CASSGQTDRNSPLHF.

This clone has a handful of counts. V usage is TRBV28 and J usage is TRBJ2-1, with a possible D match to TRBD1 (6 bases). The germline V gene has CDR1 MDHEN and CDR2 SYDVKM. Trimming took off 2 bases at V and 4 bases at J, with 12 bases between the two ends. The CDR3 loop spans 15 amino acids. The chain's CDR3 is CASSLARQGYNEQFF. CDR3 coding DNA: TGTGCCAGCAGTTTAGCGCGGCAGGGGTACAATGAGCAGTTCTTC.

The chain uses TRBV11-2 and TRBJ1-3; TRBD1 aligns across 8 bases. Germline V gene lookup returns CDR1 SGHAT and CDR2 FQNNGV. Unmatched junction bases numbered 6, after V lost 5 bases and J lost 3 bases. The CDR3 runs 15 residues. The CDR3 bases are TGTGCCAGCAGCCAAGCGACAGGGGATGGAAACACCATATATTTT. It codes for CASSQATGDGNTIYF.

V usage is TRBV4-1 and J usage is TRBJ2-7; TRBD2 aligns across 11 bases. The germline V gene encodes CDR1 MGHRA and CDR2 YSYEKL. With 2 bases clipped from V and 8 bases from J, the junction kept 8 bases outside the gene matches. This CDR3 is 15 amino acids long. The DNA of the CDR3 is TGCGCCAGCAGCCAACCCGGGACTAGCGGAGTTCAGCAGTACTTC. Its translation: CASSQPGTSGVQQYF.